This is a list of T cell receptor beta chains from one sample in a study of blood T cells in healthy people across ages. TCRdb fed the 5' RACE reads into MiXCR, producing one record per CDR3 protein. Altogether hundreds of thousands of distinct CDR3 sequences are present, around 36% being singletons, with the ten largest covering roughly 13%. Sequencing used blood. The receptors shown here come from a man between 18 and 29 years old in good health. Each CDR3 is given with its conserved first and last residue. Fields, in order: CDR3 protein, CDR3 DNA, J gene, CDR3 length, D gene, V gene, clone size. A D gene is named only where the DNA matches it firmly. Clone size is shown for a subset of rows, as once, few, many or a class of expanded clone.

cdr3_aa: CASLTGEGGEQFF
cdr3_nt: TGTGCCAGCTTGACGGGGGAGGGTGGTGAGCAGTTCTTC
j_call: TRBJ2-1
cdr3_length: 13
d_call: TRBD2
v_call: TRBV12-3/TRBV12-4
clone_size: few

cdr3_aa: CASSQESWTAGVAGELFF
cdr3_nt: TGCGCCAGCAGCCAAGAATCGTGGACAGCGGGGGTGGCCGGGGAGCTGTTTTTT
j_call: TRBJ2-2
cdr3_length: 18
d_call: TRBD2
v_call: TRBV4-3
clone_size: few

cdr3_aa: CASRPWGVQETQYF
cdr3_nt: TGTGCCAGCAGGCCCTGGGGGGTCCAAGAGACCCAGTACTTC
j_call: TRBJ2-5
cdr3_length: 14
d_call: NA
v_call: TRBV12-3/TRBV12-4
clone_size: NA

cdr3_aa: CASSASSGNTIYF
cdr3_nt: TGTGCCAGCAGTGCTAGCTCTGGAAACACCATATATTTT
j_call: TRBJ1-3
cdr3_length: 13
d_call: NA
v_call: TRBV2
clone_size: NA

cdr3_aa: CASSVEGGGRGTDTQYF
cdr3_nt: TGTGCCAGCAGCGTAGAGGGCGGGGGGCGTGGCACAGATACGCAGTATTTT
j_call: TRBJ2-3
cdr3_length: 17
d_call: TRBD2
v_call: TRBV9
clone_size: NA

cdr3_aa: CASSYSPSPGELFF
cdr3_nt: TGTGCCAGCAGTTACTCTCCCTCCCCCGGGGAGCTGTTTTTT
j_call: TRBJ2-2
cdr3_length: 14
d_call: NA
v_call: TRBV6-5
clone_size: few

cdr3_aa: CSVIPSGEVTDTQYF
cdr3_nt: TGCAGCGTTATTCCTAGCGGCGAAGTCACAGATACGCAGTATTTT
j_call: TRBJ2-3
cdr3_length: 15
d_call: TRBD2
v_call: TRBV29-1
clone_size: NA

cdr3_aa: CAWSVQIGRMGTQYF
cdr3_nt: TGTGCCTGGAGTGTACAGATCGGACGGATGGGGACCCAGTACTTC
j_call: TRBJ2-5
cdr3_length: 15
d_call: NA
v_call: TRBV30
clone_size: NA

cdr3_aa: CASSLSGQGRMDTQYF
cdr3_nt: TGTGCCAGCAGTTTATCGGGACAGGGTCGTATGGATACGCAGTATTTT
j_call: TRBJ2-3
cdr3_length: 16
d_call: TRBD1
v_call: TRBV27
clone_size: few

cdr3_aa: CASSLYQGAEGEKLFF
cdr3_nt: TGTGCCAGCAGTTTATATCAGGGGGCGGAGGGGGAAAAACTGTTTTTT
j_call: TRBJ1-4
cdr3_length: 16
d_call: TRBD1
v_call: TRBV27
clone_size: NA

cdr3_aa: CASNTAGRGEAFF
cdr3_nt: TGTGCCAGCAACACCGCGGGGCGCGGTGAAGCTTTCTTT
j_call: TRBJ1-1
cdr3_length: 13
d_call: NA
v_call: TRBV6-5
clone_size: NA

cdr3_aa: CASSFGATYGYTF
cdr3_nt: TGTGCCAGCAGTTTCGGAGCGACCTATGGCTACACCTTC
j_call: TRBJ1-2
cdr3_length: 13
d_call: NA
v_call: TRBV6-5
clone_size: few

cdr3_aa: CALKGRLNYGYTF
cdr3_nt: TGTGCCTTAAAGGGCAGACTTAACTATGGCTACACCTTC
j_call: TRBJ1-2
cdr3_length: 13
d_call: NA
v_call: TRBV30
clone_size: NA

cdr3_aa: CASSLDGTSDEQYF
cdr3_nt: TGTGCCAGCAGCTTAGATGGGACTTCAGATGAGCAGTACTTC
j_call: TRBJ2-7
cdr3_length: 14
d_call: NA
v_call: TRBV7-9
clone_size: few

cdr3_aa: CASSVAGDTHYEQYF
cdr3_nt: TGTGCCAGCAGCGTAGCCGGGGACACGCACTACGAGCAGTACTTC
j_call: TRBJ2-7
cdr3_length: 15
d_call: NA
v_call: TRBV9
clone_size: few

cdr3_aa: CSARGGTTCGYTF
cdr3_nt: TGCAGTGCTAGGGGCGGAACGACTTGTGGCTACACCTTC
j_call: TRBJ1-2
cdr3_length: 13
d_call: NA
v_call: TRBV20-1
clone_size: NA

cdr3_aa: CSARGGQGNEQFF
cdr3_nt: TGCAGTGCTAGAGGGGGGCAGGGCAATGAGCAGTTCTTC
j_call: TRBJ2-1
cdr3_length: 13
d_call: NA
v_call: TRBV20-1
clone_size: many